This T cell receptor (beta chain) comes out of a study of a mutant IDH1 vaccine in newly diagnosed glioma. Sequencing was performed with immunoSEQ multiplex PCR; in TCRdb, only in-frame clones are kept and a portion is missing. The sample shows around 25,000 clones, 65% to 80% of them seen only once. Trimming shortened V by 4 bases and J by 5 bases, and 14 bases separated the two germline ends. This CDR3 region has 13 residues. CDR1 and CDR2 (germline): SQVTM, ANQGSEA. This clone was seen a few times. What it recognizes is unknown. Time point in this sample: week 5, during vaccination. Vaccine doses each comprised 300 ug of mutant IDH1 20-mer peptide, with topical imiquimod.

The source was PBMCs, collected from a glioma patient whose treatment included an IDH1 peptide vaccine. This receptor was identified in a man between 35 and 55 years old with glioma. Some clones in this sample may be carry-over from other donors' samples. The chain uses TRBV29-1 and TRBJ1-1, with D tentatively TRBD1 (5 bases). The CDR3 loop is CSVVTVEGTEAFF. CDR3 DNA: TGCAGCGTTGTGACAGTCGAGGGGACTGAAGCTTTCTTT.